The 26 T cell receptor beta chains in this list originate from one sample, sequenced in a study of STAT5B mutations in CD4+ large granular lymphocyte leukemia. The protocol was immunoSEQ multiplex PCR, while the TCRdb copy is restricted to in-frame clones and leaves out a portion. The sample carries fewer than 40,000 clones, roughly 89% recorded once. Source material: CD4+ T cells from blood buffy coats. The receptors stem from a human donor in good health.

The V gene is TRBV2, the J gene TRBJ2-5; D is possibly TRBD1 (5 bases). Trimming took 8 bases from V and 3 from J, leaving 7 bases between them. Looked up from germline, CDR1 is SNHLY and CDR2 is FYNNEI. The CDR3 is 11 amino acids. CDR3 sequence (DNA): TGTGCCAGCTTAGGGGAAGAGACCCAGTACTTC. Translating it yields CASLGEETQYF.

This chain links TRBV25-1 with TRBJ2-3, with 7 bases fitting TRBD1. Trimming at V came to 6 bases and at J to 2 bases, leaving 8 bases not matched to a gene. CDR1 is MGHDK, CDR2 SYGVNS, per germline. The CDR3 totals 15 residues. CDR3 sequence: CASRARDSSTDTQYF. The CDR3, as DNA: TGTGCCAGCAGGGCCAGGGACAGTTCCACAGATACGCAGTATTTT.

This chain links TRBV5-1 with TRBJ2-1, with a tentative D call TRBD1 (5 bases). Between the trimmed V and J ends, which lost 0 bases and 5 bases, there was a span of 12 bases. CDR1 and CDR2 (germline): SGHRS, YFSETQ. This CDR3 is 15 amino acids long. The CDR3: CASSLGTLGNNEQFF. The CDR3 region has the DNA TGCGCCAGCAGCTTGGGGACACTGGGCAACAATGAGCAGTTCTTC.

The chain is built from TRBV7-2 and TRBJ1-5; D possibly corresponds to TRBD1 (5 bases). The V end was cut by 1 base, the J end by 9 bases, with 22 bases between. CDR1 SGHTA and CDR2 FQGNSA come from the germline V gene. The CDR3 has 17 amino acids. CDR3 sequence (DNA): TGTGCCAGCAGCTTAGTAGTTTCTGGGGGGGTAGGGGTGCCCCAGCATTTT. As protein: CASSLVVSGGVGVPQHF.

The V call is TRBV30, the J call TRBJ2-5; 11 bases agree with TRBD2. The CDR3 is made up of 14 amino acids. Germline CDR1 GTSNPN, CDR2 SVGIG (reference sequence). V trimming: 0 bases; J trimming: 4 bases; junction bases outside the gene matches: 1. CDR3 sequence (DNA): TGTGCCTGGAGTGTAGGACTAGCGGGAGAGACCCAGTACTTC. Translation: CAWSVGLAGETQYF.

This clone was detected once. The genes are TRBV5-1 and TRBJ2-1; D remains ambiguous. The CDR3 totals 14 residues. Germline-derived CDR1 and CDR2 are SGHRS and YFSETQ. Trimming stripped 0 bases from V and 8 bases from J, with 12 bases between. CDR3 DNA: TGCGCCAGCAGCTTGGCGGTTAGCAAGTATGAGCAGTTCTTC. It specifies CASSLAVSKYEQFF.

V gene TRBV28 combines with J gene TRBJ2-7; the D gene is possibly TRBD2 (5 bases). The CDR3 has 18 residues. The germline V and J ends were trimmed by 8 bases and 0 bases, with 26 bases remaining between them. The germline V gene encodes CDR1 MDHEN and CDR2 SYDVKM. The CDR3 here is CASPRFWVAGIPSYEQYF. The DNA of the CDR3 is TGTGCCAGCCCCCGCTTCTGGGTTGCGGGTATACCCTCCTACGAGCAGTACTTC.

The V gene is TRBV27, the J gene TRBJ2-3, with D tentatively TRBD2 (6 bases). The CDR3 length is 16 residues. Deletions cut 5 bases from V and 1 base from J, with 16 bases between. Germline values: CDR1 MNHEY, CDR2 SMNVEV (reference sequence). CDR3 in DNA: TGTGCCAGCAGTCCCCGGAGGGGCTCGGGCACAGATACGCAGTATTTT. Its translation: CASSPRRGSGTDTQYF.

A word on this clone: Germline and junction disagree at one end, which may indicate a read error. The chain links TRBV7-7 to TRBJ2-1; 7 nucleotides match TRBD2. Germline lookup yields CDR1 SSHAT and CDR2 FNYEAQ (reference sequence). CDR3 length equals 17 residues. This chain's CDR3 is CASSLREGTASYNEQFF. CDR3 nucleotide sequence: TGTGCTAGCAGCTTAAGGGAGGGGACTGCCTCCTACAATGAGCAGTTCTTC.

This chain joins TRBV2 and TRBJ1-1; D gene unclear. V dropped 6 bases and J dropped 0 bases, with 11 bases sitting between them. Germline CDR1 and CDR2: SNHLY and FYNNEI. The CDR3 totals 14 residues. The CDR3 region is CASSLRVVNTEAFF. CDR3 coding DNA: TGTGCCAGCAGCCTGAGGGTTGTGAACACTGAAGCTTTCTTT.

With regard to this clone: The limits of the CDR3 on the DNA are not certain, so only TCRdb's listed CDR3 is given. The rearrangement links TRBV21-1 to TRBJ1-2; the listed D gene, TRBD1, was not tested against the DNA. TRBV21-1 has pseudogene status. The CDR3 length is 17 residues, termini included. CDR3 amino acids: CASSKVSWAGGASGYTF.

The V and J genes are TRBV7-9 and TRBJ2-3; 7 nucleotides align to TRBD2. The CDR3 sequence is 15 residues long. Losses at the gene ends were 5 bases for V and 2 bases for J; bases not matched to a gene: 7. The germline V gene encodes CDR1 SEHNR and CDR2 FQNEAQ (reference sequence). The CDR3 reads CASSRPSGTTDTQYF. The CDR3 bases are TGTGCCAGCAGCCGACCCAGCGGGACCACAGATACGCAGTATTTT.

The CDR3 nucleotides read TGTGCCAGCAGCCAAGACACTCTTCGGAGACAGTACTTC. Translation: CASSQDTLRRQYF. V gene TRBV11-1 combines with J gene TRBJ2-7; D unresolved. Germline CDR1 reads SGHAT; CDR2 reads FQDESV (reference sequence). The CDR3 is made up of 13 amino acids. Trimming took off 5 bases at V and 10 bases at J, with 18 bases between the two ends.

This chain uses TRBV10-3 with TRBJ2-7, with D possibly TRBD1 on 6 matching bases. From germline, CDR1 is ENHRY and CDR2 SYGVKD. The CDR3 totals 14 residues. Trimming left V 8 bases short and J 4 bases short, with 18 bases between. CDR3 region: CAIGSGTTKYEQYF. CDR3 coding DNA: TGTGCCATCGGTTCCGGGACAACCAAATACGAGCAGTACTTC.

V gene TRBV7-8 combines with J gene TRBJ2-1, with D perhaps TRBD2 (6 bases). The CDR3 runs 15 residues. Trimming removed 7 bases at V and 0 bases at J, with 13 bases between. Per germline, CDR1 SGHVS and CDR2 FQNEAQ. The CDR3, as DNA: TGTGCCAGCACTTCGACTAGTAACTCCTACAATGAGCAGTTCTTC. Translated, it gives CASTSTSNSYNEQFF. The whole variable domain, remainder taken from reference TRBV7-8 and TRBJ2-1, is GAGVSQSPRYKVAKRGQDVALRCDPISGHVSLFWYQQALGQGPEFLTYFQNEAQLDKSGLPSDRFFAERPEGSVSTLKIQRTQQEDSAVYLCASTSTSNSYNEQFFGPGTRLTVL.

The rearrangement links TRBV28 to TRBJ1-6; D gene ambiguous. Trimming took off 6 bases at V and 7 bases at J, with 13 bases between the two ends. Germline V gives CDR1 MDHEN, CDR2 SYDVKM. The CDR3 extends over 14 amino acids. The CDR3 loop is CASRRRVRNSPLHF. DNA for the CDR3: TGTGCCAGCAGGCGAAGGGTTAGGAATTCACCCCTCCACTTT.

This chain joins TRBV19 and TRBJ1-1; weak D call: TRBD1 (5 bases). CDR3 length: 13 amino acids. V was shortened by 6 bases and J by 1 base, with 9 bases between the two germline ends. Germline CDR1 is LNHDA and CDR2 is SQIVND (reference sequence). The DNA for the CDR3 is TGTGCCAGTAGGGGACTCACGAACACTGAAGCTTTCTTT. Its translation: CASRGLTNTEAFF.

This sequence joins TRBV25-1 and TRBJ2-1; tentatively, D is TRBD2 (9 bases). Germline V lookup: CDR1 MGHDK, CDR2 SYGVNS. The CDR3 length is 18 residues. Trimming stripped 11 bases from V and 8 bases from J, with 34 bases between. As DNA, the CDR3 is TGTGCCTCAATGGGGGGGACAGGCGGGAGGGCGGGGTTCTATGAGCAGTTCTTC. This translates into CASMGGTGGRAGFYEQFF.

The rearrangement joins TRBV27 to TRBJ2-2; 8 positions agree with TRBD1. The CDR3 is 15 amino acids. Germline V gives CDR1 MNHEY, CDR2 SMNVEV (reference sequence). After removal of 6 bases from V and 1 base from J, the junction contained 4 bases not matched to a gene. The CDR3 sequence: CASRQGTGNTGELFF. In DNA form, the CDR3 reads TGTGCCAGCAGACAGGGGACAGGGAACACCGGGGAGCTGTTTTTT.

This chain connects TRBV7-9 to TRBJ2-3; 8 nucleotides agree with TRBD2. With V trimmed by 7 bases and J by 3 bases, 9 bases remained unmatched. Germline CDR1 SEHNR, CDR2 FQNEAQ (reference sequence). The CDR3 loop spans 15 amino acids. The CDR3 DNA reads TGTGCCAGCACCCTACGGGCGGGAGGTACAGATACGCAGTATTTT. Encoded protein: CASTLRAGGTDTQYF.

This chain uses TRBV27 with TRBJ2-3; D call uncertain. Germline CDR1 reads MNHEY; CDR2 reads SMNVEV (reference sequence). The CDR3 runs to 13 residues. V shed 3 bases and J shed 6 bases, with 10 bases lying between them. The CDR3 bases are TGTGCCAGCAGTTTTAGTTACTTGGATACGCAGTATTTT. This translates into CASSFSYLDTQYF.

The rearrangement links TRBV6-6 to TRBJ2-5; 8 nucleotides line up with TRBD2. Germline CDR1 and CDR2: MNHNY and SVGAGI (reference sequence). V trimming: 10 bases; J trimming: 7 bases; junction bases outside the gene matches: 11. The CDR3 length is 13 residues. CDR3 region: CATSSGRWGTQYF. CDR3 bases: TGTGCCACGTCAAGCGGGAGATGGGGGACCCAGTACTTC.

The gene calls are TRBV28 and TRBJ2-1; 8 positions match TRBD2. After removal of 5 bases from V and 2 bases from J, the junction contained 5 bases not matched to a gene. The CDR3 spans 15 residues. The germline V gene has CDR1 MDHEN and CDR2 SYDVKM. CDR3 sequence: CASSVAGSTYNEQFF. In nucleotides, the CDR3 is TGTGCCAGCAGTGTAGCGGGGTCAACCTACAATGAGCAGTTCTTC.

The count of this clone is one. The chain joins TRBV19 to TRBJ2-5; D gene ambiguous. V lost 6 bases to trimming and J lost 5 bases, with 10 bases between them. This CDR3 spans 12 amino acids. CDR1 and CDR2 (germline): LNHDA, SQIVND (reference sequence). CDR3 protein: CASSPGWETQYF. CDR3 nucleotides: TGTGCCAGTAGCCCCGGGTGGGAGACCCAGTACTTC.

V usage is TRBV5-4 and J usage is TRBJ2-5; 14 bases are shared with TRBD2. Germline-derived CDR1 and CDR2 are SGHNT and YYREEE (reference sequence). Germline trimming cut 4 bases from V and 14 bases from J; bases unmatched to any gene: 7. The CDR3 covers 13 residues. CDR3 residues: CASSTGTSGSSYF. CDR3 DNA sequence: TGTGCCAGCAGCACCGGGACTAGCGGGAGTAGTTACTTC.

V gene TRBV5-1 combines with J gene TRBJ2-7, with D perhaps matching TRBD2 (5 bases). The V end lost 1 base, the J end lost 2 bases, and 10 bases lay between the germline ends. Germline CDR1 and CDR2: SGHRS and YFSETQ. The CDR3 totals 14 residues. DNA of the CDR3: TGCGCCAGCAGCTTGCTGGACGGGACCTACGAGCAGTACTTC. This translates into CASSLLDGTYEQYF.